Listed below are T cell receptor beta chains from one sample, sequenced in a study of CD8 T cells in ankylosing spondylitis. Via MiXCR, TCRdb re-called the 5' RACE reads, giving one row per CDR3 protein. The sample lists approximately 140,000 distinct CDR3 sequences; approximately 17% were seen once. The sequenced material came from blood, either unsorted or a sorted T cell fraction (not recorded which). All receptors come from a male donor with ankylosing spondylitis. Both conserved end residues are part of each CDR3. The order of the fields is J gene, clone size, D gene, V gene, CDR3 DNA, CDR3 protein. The D gene is left open where the match is weak. A row's size may be missing; if present it is once, few, many or a size class.

>TRBJ2-3|few|TRBD2|TRBV7-9
TGTGCCAGCAGGCCCAGACTAGCGGATTACACAGATACGCAGTATTTT
CASRPRLADYTDTQYF
>TRBJ1-1|NA|NA|TRBV27
TGTGCCAGCACGCGGGCTTTGAACACTGAAGCTTTCTTT
CASTRALNTEAFF
>TRBJ2-7|few|NA|TRBV7-2
TGTGCCAGCAGCTCCCCTGGTGGGGGACTTTCTGCCGAGCAGTACTTC
CASSSPGGGLSAEQYF
>TRBJ2-3|NA|TRBD1|TRBV5-5
TGTGCCAGCAGCTGGCCGGGACAGGGATTTACAGATACGCAGTATTTT
CASSWPGQGFTDTQYF
>TRBJ1-2|few|TRBD1|TRBV27
TGTGCCAGCAGTTTATTTGCAGGGGGGGGATATGGCTACACCTTC
CASSLFAGGGYGYTF
>TRBJ2-7|NA|NA|TRBV7-2
TGTGCCAGCAGCTCGGGTTATGGGGCGCCTTCCGAGCAGTACTTC
CASSSGYGAPSEQYF
>TRBJ2-1|NA|NA|TRBV4-2
TGTGCCAGCAGCCAGGGGGGTGACGGGAGTGTACAGTTCTTC
CASSQGGDGSVQFF
>TRBJ2-6|few|TRBD1|TRBV24-1
TGTGCCACCAGTGATTCAGCCCCGGGGACAGCCCCTGGGGCCAACGTCCTGACTTTC
CATSDSAPGTAPGANVLTF
>TRBJ2-1|NA|NA|TRBV19
TGTGCCAGTAGTATCCAGGGTTTCTACAATGAGCAGTTCTTC
CASSIQGFYNEQFF
>TRBJ2-6|NA|TRBD1|TRBV5-1
TGCGCCAGCAGCTTGGACCCCGGACAGGGGGCGATATCTGGGGCCAACGTCCTGACTTTC
CASSLDPGQGAISGANVLTF
>TRBJ2-1|few|NA|TRBV9
TGTGCCAGCAGCGTAGTAGGTTACAATGAGCAGTTCTTC
CASSVVGYNEQFF
>TRBJ2-1|few|NA|TRBV28
TGTGCCAGCAGTTCGCTAAATACCTACAATGAGCAGTTCTTC
CASSSLNTYNEQFF
>TRBJ1-4|many|NA|TRBV27
TGTGCCAGCAGTTCGAACCTTAATGAAAAACTGTTTTTT
CASSSNLNEKLFF
>TRBJ2-1|few|NA|TRBV2
TGTGCCAGCAGTATTCTTTTCAATGAGCAGTTCTTC
CASSILFNEQFF
>TRBJ1-1|NA|TRBD1|TRBV12-5
TGTGCTAGTGGTTTGGTCGGGACAGGGGAGACCACTGAAGCTTTCTTT
CASGLVGTGETTEAFF
>TRBJ2-3|NA|NA|TRBV7-9
TGTGCCAGCAGCTTTTTACCTAGCTATGGCACAGATACGCAGTATTTT
CASSFLPSYGTDTQYF
>TRBJ2-1|NA|NA|TRBV2
TGTGCCAGGGAAAAGCCGGGGCCCAACGTCGGTGAGCAGTTCTTC
CAREKPGPNVGEQFF
>TRBJ1-5|many|TRBD1|TRBV27
TGTGCCAGCAGTTTATCGGGGACAGGGGCGGGTCAGCCCCAGCATTTT
CASSLSGTGAGQPQHF
>TRBJ2-4|few|TRBD2|TRBV5-1
TGCGCCAGCAGGTTCAGCGGGGGGGACAAAAACATTCAGTACTTC
CASRFSGGDKNIQYF
>TRBJ2-1|NA|NA|TRBV25-1
TGTGCCAGCAGTGAAAAGGCAGGGTGGAATGAGCAGTTCTTC
CASSEKAGWNEQFF
>TRBJ2-2|NA|TRBD1|TRBV7-9
TGTGCCAGCAGCCCCCTGGGTAGGGGGCGAGTCGGGGAGCTGGTTTTT
CASSPLGRGRVGELVF
>TRBJ2-7|many|NA|TRBV11-1
TGTGCCAGCAGCTCAGGGAACGCCTACGAGCAGTACTTC
CASSSGNAYEQYF
>TRBJ2-7|few|NA|TRBV7-9
TGTGCCAGCAGCTTATCAGGCGGAGAGAAGCTAGTGCAGCAGTACTTC
CASSLSGGEKLVQQYF
>TRBJ1-2|many|NA|TRBV25-1
TGTGCCAGCAGTGACCCCGGGACCTCTTCTGGCTACACCTTC
CASSDPGTSSGYTF
>TRBJ1-6|many|NA|TRBV21-1
TGTGCCAGCAGCCGTTGGGCAGGGTTTGATTCACCCCTCCACTTT
CASSRWAGFDSPLHF
>TRBJ2-1|NA|NA|TRBV11-3
TGTGCCAGCAGCTCGGCCAACTTGTCTCCTTCCTCCTACAATGAGCAGTTCTTC
CASSSANLSPSSYNEQFF
>TRBJ1-5|NA|NA|TRBV7-9
TGTGCCAGCAGCGGCTCGGGGGATCAGCCCCAGCATTTT
CASSGSGDQPQHF
>TRBJ1-2|NA|NA|TRBV7-9
TGTGCCAGCAGCATACAGGGAAGCGGCTACACCTTC
CASSIQGSGYTF
>TRBJ2-7|NA|NA|TRBV7-2
TGTGCCAGCAGCTTACTCGACAGCGGACACTACGAGCAGTACTTC
CASSLLDSGHYEQYF
>TRBJ2-1|NA|NA|TRBV20-1
TGCAGTGCTAGGGTCTCCCTGAATGAGCAGTTCTTC
CSARVSLNEQFF